This TCR beta chain was documented in a study of shared clonotypes between healthy human individuals. Trimming at V came to 8 bases and at J to 4 bases, leaving 6 bases not matched to a gene. This CDR3 spans 13 amino acids. Germline CDR1 and CDR2: WNHNN and SYGVQD (reference sequence). The study ran the assay at deep level. Profiling relied on immunoSEQ multiplex PCR, and the TCRdb table lists in-frame clones only, not all of them. The sample has approximately 1.5 million clones; around 98.5% are singletons. The chain is built from TRBV10-1 and TRBJ2-3; 7 nucleotides match TRBD2. Sequencing input: naive CD4+ T cells sorted from blood. Specified subset: CD45RA+ positively selected. This sequence was found in a man aged 25-45 years in good health. The CDR3 loop is CASGPAGADTQYF. The CDR3 nucleotides read TGCGCCAGCGGCCCTGCGGGGGCAGATACGCAGTATTTT.